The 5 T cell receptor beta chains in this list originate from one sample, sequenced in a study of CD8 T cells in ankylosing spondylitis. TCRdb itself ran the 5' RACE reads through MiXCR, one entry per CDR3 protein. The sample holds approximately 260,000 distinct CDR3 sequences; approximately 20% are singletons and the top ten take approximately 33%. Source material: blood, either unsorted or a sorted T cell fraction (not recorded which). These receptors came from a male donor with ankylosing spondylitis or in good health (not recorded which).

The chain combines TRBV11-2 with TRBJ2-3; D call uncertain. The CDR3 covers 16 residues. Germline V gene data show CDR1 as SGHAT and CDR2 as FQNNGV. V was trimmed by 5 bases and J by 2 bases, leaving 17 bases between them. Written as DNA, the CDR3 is TGTGCCAGCAGCCGTCCCCTCGGAAGTCACACAGATACGCAGTATTTT. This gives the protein CASSRPLGSHTDTQYF. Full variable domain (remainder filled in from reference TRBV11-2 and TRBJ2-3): EAGVAQSPRYKIIEKRQSVAFWCNPISGHATLYWYQQILGQGPKLLIQFQNNGVVDDSQLPKDRFSAERLKGVDSTLKIQPAKLEDSAVYLCASSRPLGSHTDTQYFGPGTRLTVL.

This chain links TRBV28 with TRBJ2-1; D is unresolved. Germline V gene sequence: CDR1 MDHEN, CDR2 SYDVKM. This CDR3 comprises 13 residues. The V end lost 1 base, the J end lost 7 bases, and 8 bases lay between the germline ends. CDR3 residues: CASSLFSSNEQFF. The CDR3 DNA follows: TGTGCCAGCAGTTTATTTAGTTCGAATGAGCAGTTCTTC.

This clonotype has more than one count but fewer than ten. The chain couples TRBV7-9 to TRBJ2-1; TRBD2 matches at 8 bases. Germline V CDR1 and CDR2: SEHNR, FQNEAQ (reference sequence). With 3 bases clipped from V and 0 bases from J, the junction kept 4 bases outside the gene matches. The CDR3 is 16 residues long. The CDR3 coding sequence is TGTGCCAGCAGCTTGGCCGGGACTAGCTCCTACAATGAGCAGTTCTTC. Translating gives CASSLAGTSSYNEQFF.

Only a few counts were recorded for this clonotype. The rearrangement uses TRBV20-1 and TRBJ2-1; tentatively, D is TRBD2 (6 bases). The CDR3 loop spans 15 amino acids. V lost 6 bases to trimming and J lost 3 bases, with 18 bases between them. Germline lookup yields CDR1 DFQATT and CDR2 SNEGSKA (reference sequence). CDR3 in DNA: TGCAGTGCGACCCCCCAGCGGGCGGTCTACAATGAGCAGTTCTTC. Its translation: CSATPQRAVYNEQFF.

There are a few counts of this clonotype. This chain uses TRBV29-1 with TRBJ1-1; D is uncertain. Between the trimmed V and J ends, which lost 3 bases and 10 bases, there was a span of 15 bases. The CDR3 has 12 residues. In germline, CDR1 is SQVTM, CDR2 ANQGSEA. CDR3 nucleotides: TGCAGCGTTGAGCCGAACTCTCGAGGAGCTTTCTTT. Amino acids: CSVEPNSRGAFF.